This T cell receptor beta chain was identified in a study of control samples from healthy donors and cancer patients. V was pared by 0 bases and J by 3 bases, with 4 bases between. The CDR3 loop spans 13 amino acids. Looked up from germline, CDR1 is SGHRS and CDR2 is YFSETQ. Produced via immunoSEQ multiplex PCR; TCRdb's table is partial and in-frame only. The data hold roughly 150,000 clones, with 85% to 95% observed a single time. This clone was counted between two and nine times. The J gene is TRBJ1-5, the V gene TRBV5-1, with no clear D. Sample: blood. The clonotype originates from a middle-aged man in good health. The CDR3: CASSLAVNQPQHF. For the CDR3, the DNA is TGCGCCAGCAGCTTGGCGGTCAATCAGCCCCAGCATTTT.